Each of the 29 T cell receptor beta chains below was sequenced from the same sample in a study of blood T cells in healthy people across ages. For the second PCR, which ran for about 6 to 12 cycles, a sample-barcoded 5' primer and a J-beta primer mix were used. In TCRdb, the 5' RACE reads were re-called with MiXCR into one record per CDR3 protein. Here the sample spans more than 1 million distinct CDR3 sequences, more than 40% being singletons. The source material was blood. Every receptor here comes from a woman aged 55-70 years in good health.

The rearrangement links TRBV10-3 to TRBJ1-2; 7 positions agree with TRBD1. V shed 0 bases, J shed 8 bases, and the junction held 3 bases outside the gene matches. The CDR3 is made up of 13 amino acids. Germline CDR1 reads ENHRY; CDR2 reads SYGVKD. The CDR3 spells CAISESTGDGYTF. In DNA, the CDR3 is TGTGCCATCAGTGAGTCTACAGGGGACGGCTACACCTTC.

This clonotype was recorded many times. As DNA, the CDR3 is TGTGCCAGCAGCCGGGACAGGACCTACGAGCAGTACTTC. Translated: CASSRDRTYEQYF. V is TRBV18 and J is TRBJ2-7, with 8 bases lining up with TRBD1. V was clipped by 8 bases and J by 2 bases; unmatched bases: 5. Germline CDR1 is KGHSH and CDR2 is LQKENI. CDR3 length: 13 amino acids.

This clonotype showed up just a few times. This chain joins TRBV6-5 and TRBJ2-7, with D unclear. Germline-derived CDR1 and CDR2 are MNHEY and SVGAGI. V lost 0 bases to trimming and J lost 2 bases, with 11 bases between them. There are 15 residues in the CDR3. The CDR3 region is CASSYSTTYPYEQYF. Written as DNA, the CDR3 is TGTGCCAGCAGTTACTCGACCACCTACCCCTACGAGCAGTACTTC.

This clonotype has a handful of counts. The chain couples TRBV7-2 to TRBJ2-5; D is possibly TRBD1 (6 bases). CDR1 SGHTA and CDR2 FQGNSA come from the germline V gene. V was clipped by 4 bases and J by 4 bases, with 10 bases between them. The CDR3 runs to 13 residues. The CDR3 loop reads CASSCLGGETQYF. The CDR3 DNA sequence: TGTGCCAGCAGCTGTTTAGGGGGAGAGACCCAGTACTTC.

The chain couples TRBV10-3 to TRBJ2-5; D uncertain. This CDR3 contains 13 residues. V was pared by 0 bases and J by 0 bases, with 2 bases between. Germline V gene lookup returns CDR1 ENHRY and CDR2 SYGVKD. CDR3 region: CAISESNQETQYF. CDR3 sequence (DNA): TGTGCCATCAGTGAGTCGAACCAAGAGACCCAGTACTTC.

This rearrangement joins TRBV5-1 to TRBJ2-1, with TRBD2 identical over 10 bases. Per the germline V gene, CDR1 is SGHRS and CDR2 is YFSETQ. Germline trimming cut 8 bases from V and 6 bases from J; bases unmatched to any gene: 5. The length of the CDR3 is 13 residues. The chain's CDR3 is CASSSGSTNEQFF. The CDR3 region has the DNA TGCGCCAGTTCTAGCGGGAGCACCAATGAGCAGTTCTTC.

The chain is built from TRBV20-1 and TRBJ2-1, with 14 positions matching TRBD2. Germline CDR1 is DFQATT and CDR2 is SNEGSKA (reference sequence). Trimming at V came to 1 base and at J to 4 bases, leaving 9 bases not matched to a gene. CDR3 size: 18 residues. The CDR3 DNA is TGCAGTGCTAGAGGGAGGACTAGCGGGAGGCGGGAATACAATGAGCAGTTCTTC. It encodes CSARGRTSGRREYNEQFF.

This clonotype appeared once. J is TRBJ2-3 and V is TRBV6-1, with D perhaps matching TRBD2 (5 bases). The length of the CDR3 is 14 residues. Between the trimmed V and J ends, which lost 1 base and 3 bases, there was a span of 8 bases. Germline CDR1 reads MNHNS; CDR2 reads SASEGT. In DNA form, the CDR3 reads TGTGCCAGCAGTGAAGACGAGGGTACAGATACGCAGTATTTT. As protein: CASSEDEGTDTQYF.

J is TRBJ2-1 and V is TRBV20-1; 13 bases line up with TRBD2. The V gene end was trimmed by 5 bases and the J gene end by 3 bases; junction bases not matched to a gene: 7. CDR1 and CDR2 from the germline V gene are DFQATT and SNEGSKA (reference sequence). The CDR3 is 16 amino acids. Here the CDR3 reads CSACGTSGINYNEQFF. The CDR3 DNA sequence: TGCAGTGCTTGCGGGACTAGCGGGATAAACTACAATGAGCAGTTCTTC.

This clonotype has a single count. The chain carries TRBV20-1 and TRBJ1-2; 11 bases agree with TRBD1. Germline V gives CDR1 DFQATT, CDR2 SNEGSKA (reference sequence). The CDR3 sequence is 15 residues long. J gave up 5 bases and V 4 bases, and 9 bases lay outside the gene matches. The CDR3 protein is CSATGQGVIRYGYTF. CDR3 DNA: TGCAGTGCTACGGGACAGGGGGTTATAAGATATGGCTACACCTTC.

This clonotype has a handful of counts. The chain is built from TRBV3-1 and TRBJ1-2; 8 nucleotides line up with TRBD1. V was clipped by 0 bases and J by 4 bases; unmatched bases: 7. The CDR3 extends over 16 amino acids. Germline V gives CDR1 LGHDT, CDR2 YNNKEL (reference sequence). The CDR3 coding sequence is TGTGCCAGCAGCCAAGAAGTTGGACAGGGAGGCTATGGCTACACCTTC. Translated, it gives CASSQEVGQGGYGYTF.

This clonotype was counted a few times. V and J are TRBV7-2 and TRBJ1-5, with TRBD1 matching over 12 bases. The CDR3 sequence is 18 residues long. V dropped 5 bases and J dropped 3; count of bases not matched to a gene: 11. CDR1 is SGHTA, CDR2 FQGNSA, per germline. CDR3 bases: TGTGCCAGCAGCCGGGGGACAGGGGGCACCTTATACAATCAGCCCCAGCATTTT. Translation: CASSRGTGGTLYNQPQHF.

The chain employs TRBV3-1 and TRBJ2-7, with TRBD2 matching over 12 bases. V lost 6 bases and J lost 7; bases outside the gene matches: 16. CDR1 and CDR2 (germline): LGHDT, YNNKEL (reference sequence). The CDR3 extends over 17 amino acids. CDR3 residues: CASSRDLWTSGTNEQYF. The DNA of the CDR3 is TGTGCCAGCAGTCGGGACCTCTGGACTAGCGGGACGAATGAGCAGTACTTC.

This clonotype occurred a few times. This rearrangement joins TRBV28 to TRBJ1-1; D ambiguous. The CDR3 spans 14 residues. The V gene's germline CDR1 is MDHEN and CDR2 SYDVKM. The ends were cut back, 7 bases at V and 0 bases at J, with 12 bases in the middle. CDR3 in DNA: TGTGCCAGCACCTTGACTGGTTTGAACACTGAAGCTTTCTTT. Translating gives CASTLTGLNTEAFF.

This chain connects TRBV5-4 to TRBJ2-1; D unresolved. Germline lookup yields CDR1 SGHNT and CDR2 YYREEE (reference sequence). This CDR3 has 11 residues. V shed 0 bases and J shed 10 bases, with 5 bases lying between them. Here the CDR3 DNA reads TGTGCCAGCAGCTTGGACGCGGAGCAGTTCTTC. Protein: CASSLDAEQFF.

The rearrangement uses TRBV6-5 and TRBJ1-1; 7 bases map to TRBD1. Unmatched junction bases numbered 12, after V lost 0 bases and J lost 11 bases. This CDR3 is 15 amino acids long. Germline V gene sequence: CDR1 MNHEY, CDR2 SVGAGI. CDR3: CASSYSMLDRAKAFF. CDR3 in DNA: TGTGCCAGCAGTTACTCGATGCTTGACAGGGCAAAGGCTTTCTTT.

This clonotype was counted a single time. V and J are TRBV27 and TRBJ2-1; TRBD2 agrees at 10 bases. The CDR3 loop spans 17 amino acids. The germline V gene has CDR1 MNHEY and CDR2 SMNVEV (reference sequence). The junction had 13 bases not matched to a gene; V was cut back by 7 bases and J by 4 bases. CDR3 nucleotides: TGTGCCAGCACACCGGGGCTAGCGGGAGTCCGGTACAATGAGCAGTTCTTC. Its protein product is CASTPGLAGVRYNEQFF.

This chain connects TRBV20-1 to TRBJ1-1; 8 positions match TRBD1. Trimming took 3 bases from V and 5 from J; bases not matched to a gene: 11. The CDR3 extends over 15 amino acids. Germline-derived CDR1 and CDR2 are DFQATT and SNEGSKA (reference sequence). The CDR3 reads CSASRTGRVSTEAFF. Written as DNA, the CDR3 is TGCAGTGCTAGTAGGACAGGGAGGGTTAGTACTGAAGCTTTCTTT.

The genes are TRBV10-3 and TRBJ2-1; no reliable D call. V was pared by 4 bases and J by 7 bases, with 14 bases between. Germline V gives CDR1 ENHRY, CDR2 SYGVKD. The CDR3 totals 14 residues. CDR3 residues: CAISVWTPGNEQFF. CDR3 nucleotides: TGTGCCATCAGTGTTTGGACCCCTGGGAATGAGCAGTTCTTC.

About this clonotype: At one boundary the junction diverges from the germline segment, which might be a read error. The rearrangement links TRBV12-3 or TRBV12-4 to TRBJ2-7, with a weak D call TRBD2 (5 bases). This CDR3 spans 14 amino acids. CDR3 loop: CASSFSGSSDEQYF. The CDR3 nucleotides read TGTGCCAGCAGTTTCTCGGGAAGCTCCGACGAGCAGTACTTC.

This chain joins TRBV5-1 and TRBJ2-1, with D possibly TRBD2 on 5 matching bases. Germline CDR1 SGHRS, CDR2 YFSETQ. With 0 bases removed from V and 7 bases from J, the gap between germline ends came to 11 bases. The CDR3 has 14 amino acids. For the CDR3, the DNA is TGCGCCAGCAGCTTGGATTTGCGGGCGAATGAGCAGTTCTTC. It specifies CASSLDLRANEQFF.

This chain joins TRBV4-2 and TRBJ1-4, with 8 bases lining up with TRBD1. The junction had 7 bases not matched to a gene; V was cut back by 1 base and J by 12 bases. Germline CDR1 is LGHNA and CDR2 is YNFKEQ. This CDR3 has 14 residues. CDR3 in DNA: TGTGCCAGCAGCCAAGTACAGGGGGATGGGGAACTGTTTTTT. As protein: CASSQVQGDGELFF.

The rearrangement uses TRBV9 and TRBJ2-3, with a possible D match to TRBD2 (6 bases). CDR1 and CDR2 from the germline V gene are SGDLS and YYNGEE. The CDR3 extends over 14 amino acids. Trimming cost V 0 bases and J 6 bases, with 11 bases left between them. CDR3 coding DNA: TGTGCCAGCAGCGTAGCTGGAGGGAGGGATACGCAGTATTTT. It translates to CASSVAGGRDTQYF.

V usage is TRBV6-2 or TRBV6-3 and J usage is TRBJ1-1; maybe TRBD1 (6 bases). Germline CDR1 and CDR2: MNHEY and SVGEGT. CDR3 length: 13 residues. Trimming took 6 bases from V and 1 from J, leaving 9 bases between them. CDR3 coding DNA: TGTGCCAGCAGCGGACAGCGGAACACTGAAGCTTTCTTT. It codes for CASSGQRNTEAFF.

Here the CDR3 reads CASSERRREITHEQYF. The CDR3 DNA sequence: TGTGCCAGCAGTGAAAGACGGCGGGAGATTACCCACGAGCAGTACTTC. This chain uses TRBV6-1 with TRBJ2-5, with TRBD2 matching 7 bases. The closer fit of TRBJ2-7 to the DNA end suggests the J call may be wrong. Germline V gives CDR1 MNHNS, CDR2 SASEGT. This CDR3 has 16 amino acids.

This clonotype was recorded a few times. V and J are TRBV6-1 and TRBJ1-1; 11 positions match TRBD1. Losses at the gene ends were 6 bases for V and 1 base for J; bases not matched to a gene: 13. CDR1 is MNHNS, CDR2 SASEGT, per germline. This CDR3 contains 18 residues. CDR3 loop: CASRETGTGGLGNTEAFF. The CDR3 nucleotides read TGTGCCAGCAGGGAAACCGGGACAGGGGGACTTGGGAACACTGAAGCTTTCTTT.

This clonotype was picked up a small number of times. V usage is TRBV28 and J usage is TRBJ1-1; tentative D call: TRBD1 (6 bases). The germline V gene encodes CDR1 MDHEN and CDR2 SYDVKM. The V end was cut by 5 bases, the J end by 10 bases, with 14 bases between. The CDR3 totals 12 residues. CDR3 region: CASSSTGIVAFF. CDR3 sequence (DNA): TGTGCCAGCAGTAGTACAGGGATAGTAGCTTTCTTT.

The chain links TRBV12-3 or TRBV12-4 to TRBJ2-5; no reliable D call. The end of the DNA is better explained by TRBJ2-7, so the J call may be wrong. This CDR3 is 12 amino acids long. The CDR3 DNA is TGTGCCAGCAGTTTTGGGGTTATCGAGCAGTACTTC. Protein: CASSFGVIEQYF.

This clonotype was seen only a few times. The V gene is TRBV12-3 or TRBV12-4, the J gene TRBJ2-7, with 7 positions matching TRBD2. The CDR3 is 16 residues long. Unmatched junction bases numbered 11, after V lost 6 bases and J lost 0 bases. CDR3 in DNA: TGTGCCAGCAGCACGAGCGGGGAAATCAACTCCTACGAGCAGTACTTC. The encoded protein is CASSTSGEINSYEQYF.